This T cell receptor beta chain came from a study of T cells in localized non-small cell lung cancer. TCRdb's table, derived via immunoSEQ multiplex PCR, lists solely in-frame clones and lacks some. The sample has 50,000 to 65,000 clones, roughly 79% seen once. Unmatched junction bases numbered 4, after V lost 2 bases and J lost 5 bases. This CDR3 has 14 amino acids. In germline, CDR1 is SNHLY, CDR2 FYNNEI. The source material was PBMCs, sampled before any cancer treatment. The TCR was taken from a man aged 40-75 years with stage II lung adenocarcinoma. The V gene is TRBV2, the J gene TRBJ1-2; 8 bases line up with TRBD1. CDR3 residues: CASSEPGGRYGYTF. The CDR3 nucleotides are TGTGCCAGCAGTGAACCAGGGGGCAGATATGGCTACACCTTC.